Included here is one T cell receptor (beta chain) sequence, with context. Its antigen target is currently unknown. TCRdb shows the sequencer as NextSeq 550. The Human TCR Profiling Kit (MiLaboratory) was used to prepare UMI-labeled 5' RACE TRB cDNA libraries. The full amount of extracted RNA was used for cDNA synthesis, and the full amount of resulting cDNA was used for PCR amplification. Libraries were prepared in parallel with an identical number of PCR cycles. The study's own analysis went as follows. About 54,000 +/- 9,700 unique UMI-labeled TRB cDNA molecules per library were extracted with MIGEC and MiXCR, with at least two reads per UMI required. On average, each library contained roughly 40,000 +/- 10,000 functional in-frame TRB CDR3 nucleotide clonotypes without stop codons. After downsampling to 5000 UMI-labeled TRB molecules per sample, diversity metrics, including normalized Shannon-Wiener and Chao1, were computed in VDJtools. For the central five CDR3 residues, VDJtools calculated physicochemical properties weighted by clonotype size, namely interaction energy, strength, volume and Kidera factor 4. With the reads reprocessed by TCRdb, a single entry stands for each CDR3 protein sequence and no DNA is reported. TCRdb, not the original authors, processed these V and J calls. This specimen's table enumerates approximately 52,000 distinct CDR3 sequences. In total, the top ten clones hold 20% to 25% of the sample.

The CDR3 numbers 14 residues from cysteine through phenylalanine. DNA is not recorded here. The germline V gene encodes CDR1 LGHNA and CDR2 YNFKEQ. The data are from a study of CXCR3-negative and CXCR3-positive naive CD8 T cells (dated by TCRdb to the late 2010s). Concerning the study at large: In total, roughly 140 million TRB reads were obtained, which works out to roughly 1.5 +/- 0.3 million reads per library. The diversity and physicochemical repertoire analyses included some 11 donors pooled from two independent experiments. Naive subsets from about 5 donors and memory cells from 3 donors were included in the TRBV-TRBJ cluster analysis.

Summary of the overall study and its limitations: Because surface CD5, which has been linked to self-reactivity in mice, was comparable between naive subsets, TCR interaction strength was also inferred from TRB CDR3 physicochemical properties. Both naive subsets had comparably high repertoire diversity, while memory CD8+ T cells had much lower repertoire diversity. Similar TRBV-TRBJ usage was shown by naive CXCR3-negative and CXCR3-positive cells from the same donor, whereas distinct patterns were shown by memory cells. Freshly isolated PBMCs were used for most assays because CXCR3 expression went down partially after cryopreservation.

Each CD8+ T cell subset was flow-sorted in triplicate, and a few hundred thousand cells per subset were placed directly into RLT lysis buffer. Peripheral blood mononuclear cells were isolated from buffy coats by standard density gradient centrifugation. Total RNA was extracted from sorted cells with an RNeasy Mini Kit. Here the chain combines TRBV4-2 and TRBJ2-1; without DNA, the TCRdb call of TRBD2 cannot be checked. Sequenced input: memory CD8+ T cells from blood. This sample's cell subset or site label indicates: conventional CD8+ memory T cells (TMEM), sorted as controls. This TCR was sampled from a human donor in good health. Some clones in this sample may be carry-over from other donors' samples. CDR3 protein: CASSPPTPSGEQFF.